The next 19 T cell receptor beta chains were all read from a single sample in a study of blood T cells in healthy people across ages. A second PCR of about 6 to 12 cycles used a sample-barcoded 5' primer and a J-beta primer mix. MiXCR was run by TCRdb on the 5' RACE reads, yielding one entry per CDR3 protein. Among hundreds of thousands of distinct CDR3 sequences, approximately 49% were seen once, and the ten largest hold roughly 34%. The sequenced sample was blood. These receptors were collected from a woman in her fifties or sixties in good health.

This sequence joins TRBV20-1 and TRBJ2-7; D is perhaps TRBD1 (5 bases). The ends were cut back, 0 bases at V and 3 bases at J, with 12 bases in the middle. Germline V gene lookup returns CDR1 DFQATT and CDR2 SNEGSKA (reference sequence). The CDR3 totals 14 residues. CDR3 nucleotides: TGCAGTGCTAGAGATCTAGGACAAGGCTACGAGCAGTACTTC. Protein product: CSARDLGQGYEQYF.

The V call is TRBV4-1, the J call TRBJ1-2; D unclear. The CDR3 loop spans 16 amino acids. Germline V gene sequence: CDR1 MGHRA, CDR2 YSYEKL. Trimming removed 0 bases from V and 4 bases from J, with 15 bases in between. CDR3 coding DNA: TGCGCCAGCAGCCAAGAAGGCCAGGCAAACCCCTATGGCTACACCTTC. It is translated as CASSQEGQANPYGYTF.

With respect to this clonotype: At one of its ends the junction is not consistent with the germline gene, which may arise from a read error. This chain connects TRBV4-3 to TRBJ1-2; D not resolved. Per the germline V gene, CDR1 is LGHNA and CDR2 is YSLEER. The CDR3 has 14 residues. CDR3 region: CAGSQGMGIYGYTF. The DNA of the CDR3 is TGCGCCGGCAGCCAAGGAATGGGCATCTATGGCTACACCTTC.

CDR3 DNA sequence: TGTGCCAGCTCACCAGCACAGGGGCTAAATCAGCCCCAGCATTTT. The encoded protein is CASSPAQGLNQPQHF. The rearrangement links TRBV18 to TRBJ1-5; TRBD1 matches at 7 bases. The CDR3 consists of 15 residues. Germline V CDR1 and CDR2: KGHSH, LQKENI. Trimming removed 2 bases from V and 4 bases from J; junction bases left unmatched: 5. Full variable domain (rest looked up from reference TRBV18 and TRBJ1-5): NAGVMQNPRHLVRRRGQEARLRCSPMKGHSHVYWYRQLPEEGLKFMVYLQKENIIDESGMPKERFSAEFPKEGPSILRIQQVVRGDSAAYFCASSPAQGLNQPQHFGDGTRLSIL.

This clonotype was seen a few times. The V call is TRBV25-1, the J call TRBJ2-7; TRBD2 matches at 7 bases. The germline gives CDR1 MGHDK, CDR2 SYGVNS. The CDR3 runs to 14 residues. V was clipped by 3 bases and J by 2 bases; unmatched bases: 4. The CDR3 sequence is CASSDQSGTYEQYF. In nucleotides, the CDR3 is TGTGCCAGCAGTGACCAGAGCGGGACCTACGAGCAGTACTTC.

This clonotype turned up a few times. This sequence joins TRBV9 and TRBJ1-4; D ambiguous. Trimming stripped 0 bases from V and 7 bases from J, with 10 bases between. This CDR3 spans 14 amino acids. Germline lookup yields CDR1 SGDLS and CDR2 YYNGEE. CDR3 sequence (DNA): TGTGCCAGCAGCGTAGGCGCGTTAAGTGAAAAACTGTTTTTT. This encodes CASSVGALSEKLFF. Based on the CDR3 plus reference TRBV9 and TRBJ1-4, the full variable domain is DSGVTQTPKHLITATGQRVTLRCSPRSGDLSVYWYQQSLDQGLQFLIQYYNGEERAKGNILERFSAQQFPDLHSELNLSSLELGDSALYFCASSVGALSEKLFFGSGTQLSVL.

This clonotype was seen only a few times. The chain combines TRBV5-1 with TRBJ1-2; no firm D call. This CDR3 contains 14 residues. Germline-derived CDR1 and CDR2 are SGHRS and YFSETQ. Trimming left V 4 bases short and J 4 bases short, with 14 bases between. The CDR3 region has the DNA TGCGCCAGCAGCCAAGGTACCGTTGGCTATGGCTACACCTTC. Translation gives CASSQGTVGYGYTF.

V and J are TRBV20-1 and TRBJ1-5; TRBD1 is a possible D gene (5 bases). V gave up 1 base and J gave up 0 bases, with 19 bases separating them. The CDR3 covers 18 residues. Germline CDR1 and CDR2: DFQATT and SNEGSKA (reference sequence). The CDR3 DNA reads TGCAGTGCTAGAGGATCGCAGGGTAGTGGATATAGCAATCAGCCCCAGCATTTT. It encodes CSARGSQGSGYSNQPQHF.

CDR3 sequence: CASTEGGRGTDTQYF. The CDR3 nucleotides are TGTGCCAGCACCGAGGGCGGGAGAGGGACAGATACGCAGTATTTT. The genes are TRBV11-2 and TRBJ2-3, with 7 bases identical to TRBD2. CDR3 length: 15 amino acids. Per the germline V gene, CDR1 is SGHAT and CDR2 is FQNNGV. V gave up 7 bases and J gave up 3 bases; unmatched junction bases: 10.

V and J are TRBV30 and TRBJ1-1; D unresolved. V gave up 8 bases and J gave up 1 base, with 11 bases separating them. CDR1 is GTSNPN and CDR2 is SVGIG in the germline V gene (reference sequence). The CDR3 has 12 residues. The CDR3 DNA reads TGTGCCAGTAAGGGTTCGAACACTGAAGCTTTCTTT. Its translation: CASKGSNTEAFF.

The V and J genes are TRBV5-1 and TRBJ1-2; D is possibly TRBD1 (6 bases). The germline CDR1 and CDR2 sequences are SGHRS and YFSETQ. The CDR3 has 15 amino acids. V was clipped by 8 bases and J by 6 bases, with 23 bases between them. The CDR3 is CASTLSSGGADGYTF. Here the CDR3 DNA reads TGCGCCAGTACCTTATCCAGCGGGGGCGCGGATGGCTACACCTTC.

The J gene is TRBJ1-1, the V gene TRBV20-1; TRBD1 might be the D (6 bases). Germline assignment: CDR1 DFQATT and CDR2 SNEGSKA (reference sequence). CDR3 length: 14 amino acids. The V end was cut by 5 bases, the J end by 4 bases, with 17 bases between. DNA for the CDR3: TGCAGTGCTGGACCCAGACAGGTGGGCACTGAAGCTTTCTTT. This gives the protein CSAGPRQVGTEAFF.

The V and J genes are TRBV7-2 and TRBJ2-1, with 11 nucleotides matching TRBD2. V dropped 5 bases and J dropped 4; count of bases not matched to a gene: 10. The CDR3 is 17 residues long. Germline values: CDR1 SGHTA, CDR2 FQGNSA. CDR3 protein: CASSLTPTSGGYNEQFF. For the CDR3, the DNA is TGTGCCAGCAGCCTAACCCCTACTAGCGGGGGATACAATGAGCAGTTCTTC.

This clonotype has only a few counts. This chain links TRBV5-6 with TRBJ2-5; 8 nucleotides agree with TRBD2. Gene TRBJ2-7 matches the end of the DNA better, so the J call may be wrong. Germline V CDR1 and CDR2: SGHDT, YYEEEE. The CDR3 covers 15 residues. CDR3 amino acids: CASSSIRLATYEQYF. The DNA for the CDR3 is TGTGCCAGCAGCTCTATAAGACTAGCGACCTACGAGCAGTACTTC.

CDR3 in DNA: TGTGCCATCAGAGCGGACACCGGGGAGCTGTTTTTT. This codes for CAIRADTGELFF. The rearrangement links TRBV10-3 to TRBJ2-2; possible D gene TRBD2, 5 bases. Germline assignment: CDR1 ENHRY and CDR2 SYGVKD. There are 12 residues in the CDR3. The V gene lost 6 bases and the J gene lost 3 bases, with 5 bases spanning the gap.

The chain uses TRBV5-1 and TRBJ2-1; 11 nucleotides align to TRBD2. Germline loops: CDR1 SGHRS, CDR2 YFSETQ. The junction had 8 bases not matched to a gene; V was cut back by 4 bases and J by 8 bases. This CDR3 region has 15 residues. The chain's CDR3 is CASSQLAGVSDEQFF. CDR3 DNA sequence: TGCGCCAGCAGCCAACTAGCGGGAGTTTCGGATGAGCAGTTCTTC. Combining the CDR3 with reference TRBV5-1 and TRBJ2-1 gives the whole variable domain KAGVTQTPRYLIKTRGQQVTLSCSPISGHRSVSWYQQTPGQGLQFLFEYFSETQRNKGNFPGRFSGRQFSNSRSEMNVSTLELGDSALYLCASSQLAGVSDEQFFGPGTRLTVL.

CDR3 loop: CASSPAGVREKLFF. CDR3 DNA sequence: TGCGCCAGCAGCCCGGCAGGGGTGAGGGAAAAACTGTTTTTT. This chain uses TRBV5-1 with TRBJ1-4; TRBD1 is a possible D gene (6 bases). V was shortened by 4 bases and J by 8 bases, with 15 bases between the two germline ends. CDR3 size: 14 residues. Germline V CDR1 and CDR2: SGHRS, YFSETQ. The full variable domain, its missing parts supplied by reference TRBV5-1 and TRBJ1-4, is KAGVTQTPRYLIKTRGQQVTLSCSPISGHRSVSWYQQTPGQGLQFLFEYFSETQRNKGNFPGRFSGRQFSNSRSEMNVSTLELGDSALYLCASSPAGVREKLFFGSGTQLSVL.

This clonotype was seen many times. The J gene is TRBJ2-5, the V gene TRBV10-3; D gene ambiguous. This CDR3 is built from 12 residues. Germline lookup yields CDR1 ENHRY and CDR2 SYGVKD. Deletions cut 1 base from V and 2 bases from J, with 2 bases between. The CDR3 loop is CAISELQETQYF. The CDR3 region has the DNA TGTGCCATCAGTGAGTTACAAGAGACCCAGTACTTC.

This clonotype was seen a few times. The genes are TRBV4-2 and TRBJ2-6, with D tentatively TRBD2 (6 bases). The CDR3 is made up of 18 amino acids. Germline assignment: CDR1 LGHNA and CDR2 YNFKEQ. The V gene lost 0 bases and the J gene lost 5 bases, with 17 bases spanning the gap. The CDR3 DNA sequence: TGTGCCAGCAGCCAAGAAGGAGGGTCCGCCGTCTGGGCCAACGTCCTGACTTTC. Amino acids: CASSQEGGSAVWANVLTF.